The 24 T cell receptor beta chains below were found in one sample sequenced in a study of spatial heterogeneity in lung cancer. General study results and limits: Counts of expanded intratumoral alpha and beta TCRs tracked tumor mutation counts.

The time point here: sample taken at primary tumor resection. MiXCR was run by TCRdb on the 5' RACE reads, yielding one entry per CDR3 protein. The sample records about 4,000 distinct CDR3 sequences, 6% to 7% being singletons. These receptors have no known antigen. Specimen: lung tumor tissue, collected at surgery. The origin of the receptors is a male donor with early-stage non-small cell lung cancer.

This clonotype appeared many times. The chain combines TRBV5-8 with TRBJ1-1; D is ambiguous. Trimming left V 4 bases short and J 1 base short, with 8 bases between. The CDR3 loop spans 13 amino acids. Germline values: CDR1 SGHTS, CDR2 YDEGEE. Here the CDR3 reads CASSTDGNTEAFF. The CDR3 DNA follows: TGTGCCAGCAGCACCGACGGGAACACTGAAGCTTTCTTT.

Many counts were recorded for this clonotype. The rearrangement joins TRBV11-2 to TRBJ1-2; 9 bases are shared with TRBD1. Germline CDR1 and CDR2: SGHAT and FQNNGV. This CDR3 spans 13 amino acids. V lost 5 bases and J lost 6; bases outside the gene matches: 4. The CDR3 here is CASSPNRGHGYTF. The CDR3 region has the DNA TGTGCCAGCAGCCCTAACAGGGGGCATGGCTACACCTTC.

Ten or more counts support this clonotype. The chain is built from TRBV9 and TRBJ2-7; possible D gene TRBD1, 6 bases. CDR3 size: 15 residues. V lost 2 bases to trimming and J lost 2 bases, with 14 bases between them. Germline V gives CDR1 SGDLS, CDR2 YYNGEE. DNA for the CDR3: TGTGCCAGCAGCGTGGGGGACACGAGGACCTACGAGCAGTACTTC. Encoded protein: CASSVGDTRTYEQYF.

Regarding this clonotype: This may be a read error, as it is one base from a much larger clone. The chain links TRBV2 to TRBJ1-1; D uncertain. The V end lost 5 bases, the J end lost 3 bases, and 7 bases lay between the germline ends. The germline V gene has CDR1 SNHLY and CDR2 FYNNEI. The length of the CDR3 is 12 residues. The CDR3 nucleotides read TGTGCCAGCAGTCAGGACGACACTGAAGCTTTCTTT. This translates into CASSQDDTEAFF.

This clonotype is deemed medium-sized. The CDR3 loop reads CASSLSFSTWTSGSDTQYF. The DNA of the CDR3 is TGTGCCAGCAGTTTATCCTTCTCAACTTGGACTAGCGGGAGTGATACGCAGTATTTT. The chain carries TRBV27 and TRBJ2-3; 13 bases are shared with TRBD2. The CDR3 runs 19 residues. Germline assignment: CDR1 MNHEY and CDR2 SMNVEV (reference sequence). The junction had 12 bases not matched to a gene; V was cut back by 0 bases and J by 6 bases.

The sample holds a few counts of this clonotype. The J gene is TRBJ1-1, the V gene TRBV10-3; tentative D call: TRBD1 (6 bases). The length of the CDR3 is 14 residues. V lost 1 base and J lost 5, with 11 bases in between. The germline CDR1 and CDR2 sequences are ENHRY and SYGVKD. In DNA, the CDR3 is TGTGCCATCAGTGAGTTGGGACAAGGAACTGAAGCTTTCTTT. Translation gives CAISELGQGTEAFF.

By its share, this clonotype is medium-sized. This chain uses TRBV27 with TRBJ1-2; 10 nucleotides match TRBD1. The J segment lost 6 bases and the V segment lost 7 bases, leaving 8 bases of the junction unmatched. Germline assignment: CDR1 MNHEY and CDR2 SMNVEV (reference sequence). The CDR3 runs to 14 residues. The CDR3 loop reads CASKRTGTGDGYTF. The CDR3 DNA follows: TGTGCCAGCAAGCGGACCGGGACAGGGGATGGCTACACCTTC.

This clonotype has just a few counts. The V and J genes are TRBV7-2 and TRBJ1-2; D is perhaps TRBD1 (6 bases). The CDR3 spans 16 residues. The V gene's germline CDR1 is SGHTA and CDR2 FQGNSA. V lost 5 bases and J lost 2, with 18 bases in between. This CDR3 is CASSPAGGARNYGYTF. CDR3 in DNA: TGTGCCAGCAGCCCCGCCGGGGGCGCGCGAAACTATGGCTACACCTTC. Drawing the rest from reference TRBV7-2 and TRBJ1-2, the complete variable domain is GAGVSQSPSNKVTEKGKDVELRCDPISGHTALYWYRQSLGQGLEFLIYFQGNSAPDKSGLPSDRFSAERTGGSVSTLTIQRTQQEDSAVYLCASSPAGGARNYGYTFGSGTRLTVV.

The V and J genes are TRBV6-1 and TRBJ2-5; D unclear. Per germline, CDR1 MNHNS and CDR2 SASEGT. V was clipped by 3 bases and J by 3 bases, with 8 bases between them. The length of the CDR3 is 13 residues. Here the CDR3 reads CASSEGNEETQYF. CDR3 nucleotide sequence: TGTGCCAGCAGTGAGGGAAATGAAGAGACCCAGTACTTC.

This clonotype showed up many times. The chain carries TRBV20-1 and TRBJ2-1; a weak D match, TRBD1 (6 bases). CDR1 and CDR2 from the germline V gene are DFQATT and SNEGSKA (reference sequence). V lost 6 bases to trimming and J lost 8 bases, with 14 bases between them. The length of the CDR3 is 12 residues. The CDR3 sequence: CSAPRQVDEQFF. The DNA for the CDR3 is TGCAGTGCCCCGAGACAGGTCGATGAGCAGTTCTTC.

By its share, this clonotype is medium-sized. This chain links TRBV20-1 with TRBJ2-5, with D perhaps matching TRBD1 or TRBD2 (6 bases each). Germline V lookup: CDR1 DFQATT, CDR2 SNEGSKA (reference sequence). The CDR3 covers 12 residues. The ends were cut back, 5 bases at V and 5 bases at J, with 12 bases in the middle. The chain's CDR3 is CSAPGGTETQYF. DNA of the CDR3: TGCAGTGCTCCCGGGGGCACGGAGACCCAGTACTTC.

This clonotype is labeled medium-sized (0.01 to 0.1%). CDR3 in amino acids: CASSPQGTGELFF. The CDR3 bases are TGTGCCAGCAGCCCACAGGGCACCGGGGAGCTGTTTTTT. The chain uses TRBV12-3 or TRBV12-4 and TRBJ2-2; the D gene is possibly TRBD1 (6 bases). V lost 6 bases to trimming and J lost 4 bases, with 9 bases between them. The CDR3 loop spans 13 amino acids.

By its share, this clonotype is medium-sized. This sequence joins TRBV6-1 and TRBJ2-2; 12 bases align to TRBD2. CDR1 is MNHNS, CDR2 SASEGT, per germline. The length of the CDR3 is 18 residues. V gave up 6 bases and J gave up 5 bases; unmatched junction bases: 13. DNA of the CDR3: TGTGCCAGCAGCGCCTACCTAGCGGGAGGGCCGAGTACCGGGGAGCTGTTTTTT. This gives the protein CASSAYLAGGPSTGELFF.

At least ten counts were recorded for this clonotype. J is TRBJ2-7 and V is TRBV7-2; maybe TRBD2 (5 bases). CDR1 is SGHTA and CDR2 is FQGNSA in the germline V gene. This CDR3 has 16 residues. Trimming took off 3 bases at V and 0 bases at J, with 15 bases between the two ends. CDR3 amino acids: CASSFLTETSSYEQYF. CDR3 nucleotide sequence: TGTGCCAGCAGCTTCCTTACCGAAACTAGCTCCTACGAGCAGTACTTC.

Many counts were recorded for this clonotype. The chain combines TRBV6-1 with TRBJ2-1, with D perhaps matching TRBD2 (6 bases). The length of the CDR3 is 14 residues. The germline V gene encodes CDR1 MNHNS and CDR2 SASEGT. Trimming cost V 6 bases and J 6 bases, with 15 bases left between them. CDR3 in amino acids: CASRLAIELNEQFF. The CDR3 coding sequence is TGTGCCAGCAGGCTAGCGATAGAACTCAATGAGCAGTTCTTC.

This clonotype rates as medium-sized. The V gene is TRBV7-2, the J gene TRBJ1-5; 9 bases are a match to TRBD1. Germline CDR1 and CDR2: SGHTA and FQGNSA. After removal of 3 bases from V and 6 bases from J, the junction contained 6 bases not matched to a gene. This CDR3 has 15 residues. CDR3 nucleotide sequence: TGTGCCAGCAGCTTGGGACAGGGATCCGGTCAGCCCCAGCATTTT. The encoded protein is CASSLGQGSGQPQHF.

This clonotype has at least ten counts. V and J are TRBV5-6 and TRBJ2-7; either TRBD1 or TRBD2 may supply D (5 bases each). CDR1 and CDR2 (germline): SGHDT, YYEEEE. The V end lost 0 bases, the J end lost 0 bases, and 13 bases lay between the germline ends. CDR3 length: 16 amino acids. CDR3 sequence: CASSLGTGPSSYEQYF. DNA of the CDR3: TGTGCCAGCAGCTTGGGAACGGGGCCGAGCTCCTACGAGCAGTACTTC.

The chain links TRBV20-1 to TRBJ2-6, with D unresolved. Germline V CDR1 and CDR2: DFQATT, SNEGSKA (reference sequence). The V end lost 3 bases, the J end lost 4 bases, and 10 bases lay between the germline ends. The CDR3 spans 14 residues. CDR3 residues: CSASLRVGANVLTF. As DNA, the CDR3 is TGCAGTGCTAGCCTCCGGGTCGGGGCCAACGTCCTGACTTTC.

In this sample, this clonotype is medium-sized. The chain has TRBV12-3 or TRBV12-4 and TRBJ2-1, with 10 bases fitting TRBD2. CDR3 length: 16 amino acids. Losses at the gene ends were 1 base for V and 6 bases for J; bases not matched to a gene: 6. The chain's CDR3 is CASSLGSSGRANEQFF. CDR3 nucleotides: TGTGCCAGCAGTTTAGGATCCAGCGGGAGGGCCAATGAGCAGTTCTTC.

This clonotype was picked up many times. The CDR3 loop is CASSWQGTTNTGELFF. The CDR3 DNA is TGTGCCAGCAGCTGGCAGGGAACCACTAACACCGGGGAGCTGTTTTTT. The gene calls are TRBV7-2 and TRBJ2-2; TRBD1 might be the D (5 bases). The germline V gene encodes CDR1 SGHTA and CDR2 FQGNSA. This CDR3 is built from 16 residues. V was cut by 4 bases and J by 2 bases, with 14 bases left in between.

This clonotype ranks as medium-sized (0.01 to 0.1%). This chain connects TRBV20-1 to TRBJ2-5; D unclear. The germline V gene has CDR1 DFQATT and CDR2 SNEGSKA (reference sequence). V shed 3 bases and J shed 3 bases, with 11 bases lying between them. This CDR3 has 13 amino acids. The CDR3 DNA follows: TGCAGTGCTAGTAAACTATTAAAAGAGACCCAGTACTTC. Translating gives CSASKLLKETQYF.

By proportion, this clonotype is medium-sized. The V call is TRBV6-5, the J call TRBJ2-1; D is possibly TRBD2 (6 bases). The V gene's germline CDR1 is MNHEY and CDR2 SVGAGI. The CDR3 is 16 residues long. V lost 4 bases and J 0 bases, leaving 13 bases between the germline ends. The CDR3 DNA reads TGTGCCAGCAGTTCGAGCGGGCTCATCTCCTACAATGAGCAGTTCTTC. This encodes CASSSSGLISYNEQFF.

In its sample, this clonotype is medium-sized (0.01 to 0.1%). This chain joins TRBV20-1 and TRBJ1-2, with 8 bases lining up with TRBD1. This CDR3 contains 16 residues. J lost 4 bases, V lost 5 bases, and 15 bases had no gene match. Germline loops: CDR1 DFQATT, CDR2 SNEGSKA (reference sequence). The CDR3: CSAPWTGSLLFYGYTF. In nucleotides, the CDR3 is TGCAGTGCTCCCTGGACAGGGAGCCTCCTGTTCTATGGCTACACCTTC.

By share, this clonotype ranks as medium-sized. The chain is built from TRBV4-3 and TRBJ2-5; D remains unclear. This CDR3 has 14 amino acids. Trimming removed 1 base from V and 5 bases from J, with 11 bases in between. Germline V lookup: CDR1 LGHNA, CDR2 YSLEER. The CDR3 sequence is CASSQAPEEETQYF. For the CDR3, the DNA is TGCGCCAGCAGCCAAGCTCCAGAAGAGGAGACCCAGTACTTC.